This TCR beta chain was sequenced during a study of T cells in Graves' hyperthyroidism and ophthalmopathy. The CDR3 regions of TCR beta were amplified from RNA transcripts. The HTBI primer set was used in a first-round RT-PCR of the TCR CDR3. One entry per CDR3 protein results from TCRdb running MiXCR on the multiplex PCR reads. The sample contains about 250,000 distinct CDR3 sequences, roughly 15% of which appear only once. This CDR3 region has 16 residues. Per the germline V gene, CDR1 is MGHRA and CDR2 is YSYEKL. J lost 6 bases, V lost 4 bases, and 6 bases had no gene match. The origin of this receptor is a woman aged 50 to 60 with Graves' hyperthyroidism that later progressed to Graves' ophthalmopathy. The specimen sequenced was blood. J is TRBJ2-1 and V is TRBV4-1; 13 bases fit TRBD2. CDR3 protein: CASSPPGTSGINEQFF. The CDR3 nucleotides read TGCGCCAGCAGCCCCCCAGGGACTAGCGGGATCAATGAGCAGTTCTTC.